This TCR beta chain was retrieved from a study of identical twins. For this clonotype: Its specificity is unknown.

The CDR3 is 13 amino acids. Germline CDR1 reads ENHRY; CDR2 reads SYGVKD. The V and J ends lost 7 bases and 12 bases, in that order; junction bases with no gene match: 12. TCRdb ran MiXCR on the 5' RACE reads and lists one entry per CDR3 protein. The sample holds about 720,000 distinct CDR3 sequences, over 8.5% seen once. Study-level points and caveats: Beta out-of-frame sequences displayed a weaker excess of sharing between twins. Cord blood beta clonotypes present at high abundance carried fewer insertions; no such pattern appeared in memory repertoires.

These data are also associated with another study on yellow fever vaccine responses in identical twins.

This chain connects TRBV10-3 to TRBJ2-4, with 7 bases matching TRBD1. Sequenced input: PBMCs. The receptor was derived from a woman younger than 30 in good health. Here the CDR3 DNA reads TGTGCCATCAAGCCACAGGGGAACTTCCCTCAGTACTTC. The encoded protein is CAIKPQGNFPQYF.